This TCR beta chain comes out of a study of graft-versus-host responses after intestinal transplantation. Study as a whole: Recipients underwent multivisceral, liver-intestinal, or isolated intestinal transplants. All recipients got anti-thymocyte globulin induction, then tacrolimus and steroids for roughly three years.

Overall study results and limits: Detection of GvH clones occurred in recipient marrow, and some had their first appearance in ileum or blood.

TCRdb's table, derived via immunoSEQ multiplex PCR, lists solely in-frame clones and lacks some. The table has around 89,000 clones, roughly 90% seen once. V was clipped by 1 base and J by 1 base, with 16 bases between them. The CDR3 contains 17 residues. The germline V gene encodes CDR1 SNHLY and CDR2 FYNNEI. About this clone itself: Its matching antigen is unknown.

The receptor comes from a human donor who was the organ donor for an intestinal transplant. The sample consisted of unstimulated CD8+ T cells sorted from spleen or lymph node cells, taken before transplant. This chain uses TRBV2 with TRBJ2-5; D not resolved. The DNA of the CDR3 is TGTGCCAGCAGTGAAGTGGAGAATCGGCCCACCCAAGAGACCCAGTACTTC. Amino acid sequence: CASSEVENRPTQETQYF.